Listed below are T cell receptor beta chains from one sample, sequenced in a study of early T cells in non-severe SARS-CoV-2 infection. TCRdb used MiXCR to reprocess the 5' RACE reads, holding one entry per CDR3 protein. The sample lists about 64,000 distinct CDR3 sequences, 10% to 15% occurring once. The specimen comprised whole blood, sampled at baseline. Receptors were obtained from an adult who was a healthcare worker with PCR-confirmed SARS-CoV-2 infection or an uninfected control (not recorded which). Each CDR3 is given with its conserved first and last residue. The D gene is left open where the match is weak. Clone size, where shown, is once, few, many, or a class for clones that have expanded.

CDR3 DNA | CDR3 protein | CDR3 length | V gene | clone size | J gene | D gene
TGTGCCAGCAGCTTAGGCGACAGGGATAATGAAAAACTGTTTTTT | CASSLGDRDNEKLFF | 15 | TRBV11-2 | few | TRBJ1-4 | TRBD1
TGTGCCAGCAGCTCCCCGGGGACAGTGGCGGTAGCTTTCTTT | CASSSPGTVAVAFF | 14 | TRBV7-9 | many | TRBJ1-1 | TRBD1
TGTGCCAGCATCCTGCAGGGGAGGACTGAAGCTTTCTTT | CASILQGRTEAFF | 13 | TRBV2 | NA | TRBJ1-1 | NA
TGTGCCAGCAGTACAGGGGCCGGGCAGTACTTC | CASSTGAGQYF | 11 | TRBV3-1 | few | TRBJ2-7 | TRBD1
TGTGCCAGCAGAAGACAGGGGGTAAAAAACACCGGGGAGCTGTTTTTT | CASRRQGVKNTGELFF | 16 | TRBV6-2/TRBV6-3 | few | TRBJ2-2 | TRBD1
TGTGCCAGCAGCCTCTCTAGCGGGAGCAATGAGCAGTTCTTC | CASSLSSGSNEQFF | 14 | TRBV7-9 | NA | TRBJ2-1 | TRBD2
TGCGCCAGCAGCCAAGATGGGGACAGCTACAATGAGCAGTTCTTC | CASSQDGDSYNEQFF | 15 | TRBV4-1 | NA | TRBJ2-1 | TRBD1
TGTGCCAGCAGCGCGACTAGCGGGAGGGCCCTCGGCGGGGAGCTGTTTTTT | CASSATSGRALGGELFF | 17 | TRBV11-2 | few | TRBJ2-2 | TRBD2
TGTGCCAGCACCAGCATCGGGGGGAGCAATCAGCCCCAGCATTTT | CASTSIGGSNQPQHF | 15 | TRBV6-1 | few | TRBJ1-5 | NA
TGTGCCAGCAGCTCCGGGACAGGGTTAAGCTACGAGCAGTACTTC | CASSSGTGLSYEQYF | 15 | TRBV28 | few | TRBJ2-7 | TRBD1
TGTGCCAGCAGTTTCCGGGGGCGCCTAGCCCCCGAAGCTTTCTTT | CASSFRGRLAPEAFF | 15 | TRBV28 | NA | TRBJ1-1 | NA
TGTGCCAGCAGCTCCCTTGTGGACTGGGGCACTGAAGCTTTCTTT | CASSSLVDWGTEAFF | 15 | TRBV11-2 | NA | TRBJ1-1 | NA
TGCAGCGGACTATCCTACAATGAGCAGTTCTTC | CSGLSYNEQFF | 11 | TRBV29-1 | many | TRBJ2-1 | NA
TGTGCCAGCAGCTGGACCTCCTACAATGAGCAGTTCTTC | CASSWTSYNEQFF | 13 | TRBV11-2 | few | TRBJ2-1 | NA
TGTGCCAGCAGGCCCCCCAGAGGGGGCGACTATGGCTACACCTTC | CASRPPRGGDYGYTF | 15 | TRBV12-3/TRBV12-4 | few | TRBJ1-2 | TRBD1
TGTGCCAGCAGTTTAGCGGCACAGTACGAGCAGTACTTC | CASSLAAQYEQYF | 13 | TRBV28 | NA | TRBJ2-7 | NA
TGTGCCAGCAGCCCCTTGGGGGTAACCTACAATGAGCAGTTCTTC | CASSPLGVTYNEQFF | 15 | TRBV7-8 | NA | TRBJ2-1 | NA
TGTGCCAGCAGCTTGGAACGGGGGCGTCATAACTATGGCTACACCTTC | CASSLERGRHNYGYTF | 16 | TRBV5-4 | NA | TRBJ1-2 | NA
TGTGCCAGCAGCCAAGTGCCTAGCGGATTCTACGAGCAGTACTTC | CASSQVPSGFYEQYF | 15 | TRBV3-1 | NA | TRBJ2-7 | TRBD2
TGTGCCAGCAGCCGACTAGCGGGGCAATTCACAGATACGCAGTATTTT | CASSRLAGQFTDTQYF | 16 | TRBV11-2 | NA | TRBJ2-3 | TRBD2
TGTGCCAGCAGTGGACTAGCGGGAGAATACAATGAGCAGTTCTTC | CASSGLAGEYNEQFF | 15 | TRBV28 | many | TRBJ2-1 | TRBD2
TGTGCCAGCCCAGGGACTGGCCCCTATAATTCACCCCTCCACTTT | CASPGTGPYNSPLHF | 15 | TRBV28 | NA | TRBJ1-6 | NA
TGCGCCAGCAGCTTTCTCCTCTCCTACGAGCAGTACTTC | CASSFLLSYEQYF | 13 | TRBV5-1 | NA | TRBJ2-7 | NA
TGTGCCAGCAGCCGTCAGCGGGGGGGCCCACCAGATACGCAGTATTTT | CASSRQRGGPPDTQYF | 16 | TRBV7-2 | NA | TRBJ2-3 | TRBD2
TGTGCCAGCAGCGGACTAGCGGGAGCGGCCGGGGAGCTGTTTTTT | CASSGLAGAAGELFF | 15 | TRBV6-1 | few | TRBJ2-2 | TRBD2
TGCGCCAGCAGCCCCCAGGACGGATTAAACTATGGCTACACCTTC | CASSPQDGLNYGYTF | 15 | TRBV4-3 | many | TRBJ1-2 | NA
TGTGCCATCAGTGAGCTGGTAGCGGGGAACACCGGGGAGCTGTTTTTT | CAISELVAGNTGELFF | 16 | TRBV10-3 | many | TRBJ2-2 | TRBD2
TGCAGTGCTGCCAACGCCGGTAGCACAGATACGCAGTATTTT | CSAANAGSTDTQYF | 14 | TRBV20-1 | few | TRBJ2-3 | NA
TGTGCCAGCAAGAGGTCAGAAACCTACGAGCAGTACTTC | CASKRSETYEQYF | 13 | TRBV2 | NA | TRBJ2-7 | NA
TGCGCCAGCAGTCAGGACATAAACACTGAAGCTTTCTTT | CASSQDINTEAFF | 13 | TRBV5-1 | NA | TRBJ1-1 | NA
TGCAGTGCTAGACTAGCGGGAGGGCCAAACAATGAGCAGTTCTTC | CSARLAGGPNNEQFF | 15 | TRBV20-1 | many | TRBJ2-1 | TRBD2
TGTGCCAGCAGCGAGTCTATAAACAGGGTCTCTGAAGCTTTCTTT | CASSESINRVSEAFF | 15 | TRBV2 | NA | TRBJ1-1 | NA
TGTGCCAGCAGCTTAAGGCAGAACACTGAAGCTTTCTTT | CASSLRQNTEAFF | 13 | TRBV11-2 | many | TRBJ1-1 | NA
TGTGCCAGCAGCCCAAATCGGGGGGCTGAAGCTTTCTTT | CASSPNRGAEAFF | 13 | TRBV7-6 | many | TRBJ1-1 | NA
TGTGCCAGCAGTTCCACTGGGACAGGGGCCCGCTACGAGCAGTACTTC | CASSSTGTGARYEQYF | 16 | TRBV28 | few | TRBJ2-7 | TRBD1
TGCAGTGCTAGGGCGCATTATAGCAATCAGCCCCAGCATTTT | CSARAHYSNQPQHF | 14 | TRBV20-1 | many | TRBJ1-5 | NA
TGTGCCTGGAGTACACTCACCTATAATTCACCCCTCCACTTT | CAWSTLTYNSPLHF | 14 | TRBV30 | NA | TRBJ1-6 | NA
TGTGCCAGCAGCTTTGGGGGTAATGAAAAACTGTTTTTT | CASSFGGNEKLFF | 13 | TRBV27 | NA | TRBJ1-4 | NA
TGCAGTGCGAAAGGACCCCTAGCAATTGAGACCCAGTACTTC | CSAKGPLAIETQYF | 14 | TRBV20-1 | many | TRBJ2-5 | NA
TGTGCCAGCAGCGCCGGGACCCTTTTAACCCAGTACTTC | CASSAGTLLTQYF | 13 | TRBV9 | few | TRBJ2-5 | NA
TGTGCCAGCAGTTTTTGGAGAGCCACAGATACGCAGTATTTT | CASSFWRATDTQYF | 14 | TRBV6-2/TRBV6-3 | NA | TRBJ2-3 | NA
TGTGCCACCAGTGATTTGGACAGGAGCACAGATACGCAGTATTTT | CATSDLDRSTDTQYF | 15 | TRBV24-1 | many | TRBJ2-3 | NA
TGTGCCAGCAGGGGGCAGACCCAGTACTTC | CASRGQTQYF | 10 | TRBV7-9 | NA | TRBJ2-5 | NA
TGTGCCAGCAGTGAAGCGCGGTTAGAAACAGATACGCAGTATTTT | CASSEARLETDTQYF | 15 | TRBV6-1 | few | TRBJ2-3 | NA